Listed below are T cell receptor beta chains from one sample, sequenced in a study of T cell responses to AZD1222 COVID-19 vaccine. The table came from immunoSEQ multiplex PCR; TCRdb's copy has only in-frame clones and leaves some out. The sample lists approximately 200,000 clones; approximately 93% were seen once. The specimen comprised peripheral blood, sampled 28 days after the second AZD1222 dose. The receptors here all came from an adult who received the AZD1222 COVID-19 vaccine. Each CDR3 is given with its conserved first and last residue. Fields, in order: J gene, D gene, V gene, CDR3 protein, CDR3 DNA. A D gene is named only where the DNA matches it firmly.

TRBJ1-3	NA	TRBV11-2	CASSTLPLPRHSGNTIYF	TGTGCCAGCAGCACCCTACCCCTCCCGCGCCACTCTGGAAACACCATATATTTT
TRBJ1-6	NA	TRBV7-8	CASSLAETENSPLHF	TGTGCCAGCAGCTTAGCGGAGACAGAGAATTCACCCCTCCACTTT
TRBJ2-1	NA	TRBV9	CASSTLPGLQFYNEQFF	TGTGCCAGCAGCACCCTCCCGGGACTCCAATTTTACAATGAGCAGTTCTTC
TRBJ1-1	NA	TRBV6-5	CASLDFSNTEAFF	TGTGCCAGCTTGGACTTTTCGAACACTGAAGCTTTCTTT
TRBJ2-7	TRBD2	TRBV29-1	CSVGISGGGYEQYF	TGCAGCGTGGGGATTAGCGGGGGCGGCTACGAGCAGTACTTC
TRBJ1-3	NA	TRBV5-1	CASSLQGSSSGNTIYF	TGCGCCAGCAGCTTGCAGGGGAGCAGCTCTGGAAACACCATATATTTT
TRBJ1-3	NA	TRBV11-2	CASSLSGNTIYF	TGTGCCAGCAGCTTATCGGGAAACACCATATATTTT
TRBJ1-2	NA	TRBV28	CASNLREGNYGYTF	TGTGCCAGCAACCTCAGGGAGGGAAACTATGGCTACACCTTC
TRBJ2-3	NA	TRBV6-6	CASSYSRADRTDTQYF	TGTGCCAGCAGTTATTCGCGAGCGGACCGCACAGATACGCAGTATTTT
TRBJ1-2	NA	TRBV24-1	CATSDPDGYGYTF	TGTGCCACCAGTGACCCGGACGGCTATGGCTACACCTTC
TRBJ2-3	TRBD2	TRBV19	CASSIGLAGAQLTDTQYF	TGTGCCAGTAGTATCGGACTAGCGGGGGCCCAACTCACAGATACGCAGTATTTT
TRBJ2-5	NA	TRBV6-2/TRBV6-3	CASSSGETQYF	TGTGCCAGCAGTTCCGGGGAGACCCAGTACTTC
TRBJ2-7	NA	TRBV30	CAWSDRYEQYF	TGTGCCTGGAGTGACAGATACGAGCAGTACTTC
TRBJ2-1	NA	TRBV7-3	CASARGDYNEQFF	TGTGCCAGCGCCAGGGGCGACTACAATGAGCAGTTCTTC
TRBJ1-5	NA	TRBV19	CASSIGSPRGGNQPQHF	TGTGCCAGTAGTATAGGATCCCCACGTGGGGGCAATCAGCCCCAGCATTTT
TRBJ1-5	NA	TRBV18	CASSPMGDNQPQHF	TGTGCCAGCTCACCGATGGGAGACAATCAGCCCCAGCATTTT
TRBJ2-5	NA	TRBV29-1	CSVEAGTRETQYF	TGCAGCGTTGAAGCGGGAACCCGAGAGACCCAGTACTTC
TRBJ1-3	NA	TRBV5-1	CASRLEEAGNTIYF	TGCGCCAGCCGCCTAGAGGAGGCTGGAAACACCATATATTTT
TRBJ2-3	TRBD2	TRBV29-1	CSVGGTSGGTDTQYF	TGCAGCGTTGGGGGGACTAGCGGGGGCACAGATACGCAGTATTTT
TRBJ2-5	NA	TRBV3-1/TRBV3-2	CASSQRVGSPETQYF	TGTGCCAGCAGCCAAAGGGTGGGTTCCCCAGAGACCCAGTACTTC
TRBJ1-1	NA	TRBV13	CASSLRRGLNTEAFF	TGTGCCAGCAGCTTACGGCGGGGGCTGAACACTGAAGCTTTCTTT
TRBJ2-3	NA	TRBV3-1/TRBV3-2	CASSQVVNTQYF	TGTGCCAGCAGCCAAGTTGTGAATACGCAGTATTTT